This T cell receptor (beta chain) was identified during a study of T-cell reconstitution after alpha-beta-depleted transplantation in children. Whole-study findings and limits: T-cell counts and diversity at one year following transplant were attributed mainly to newly produced T cells. The study reportedly traced alpha-beta T cells about two months after transplant to several hundred expanded graft clones.

Comments on this clonotype: Its specificity is unknown. This may arise from a read error, as a much more abundant clone is one base away.

The germline V gene encodes CDR1 SGHDN and CDR2 FVKESK. This CDR3 comprises 14 residues. Preparation of the TCRbeta library was carried out with unique molecular identifiers. Using its own MiXCR run on the PCR reads, TCRdb lists one record per CDR3 protein. The repertoire holds some 840,000 distinct CDR3 sequences, with roughly 15% as singletons. Sequencing used PBMCs, mostly from graft donor cells, obtained 360 days after TCRalphabeta/CD19-depleted stem cell transplant. The chain carries TRBV14 and TRBJ2-5; maybe TRBD1 (6 bases). This clonotype originated in a male patient aged 5 to 17 who had a stem cell transplant for acute lymphoblastic leukemia, so the T cells may come from the graft donor. The CDR3 bases are TGTGCCAGCAGCCAAAACAGGGCACAAGAGACCCAGTCCTTC. It yields the protein CASSQNRAQETQSF.